This entry is about one T cell receptor (beta chain). This entry is derived from a study of blood T cell repertoires in COVID-19. For the study at large: The United States, Italy and Spain provided the acute and convalescent COVID-19 samples. Sources were T cells, B-cell-depleted T cells, or PBMCs; the material itself was cDNA or gDNA.

Patients in Seattle were enrolled during active infection, then followed longitudinally. V dropped 3 bases and J dropped 6 bases, with 15 bases sitting between them. This CDR3 spans 14 amino acids. From germline, CDR1 is GTSNPN and CDR2 SVGIG (reference sequence). Under the authors' procedure: Amplified reference gene primers provided the basis for estimating nucleated cell counts. TCRdb keeps only in-frame clones here, not all; method: immunoSEQ multiplex PCR. The V and J calls and clone size are taken from that table; D and trimming were inferred from the DNA. Here the sample spans 350,000 to 400,000 clones, 86% being singletons.

The chain has TRBV30 and TRBJ1-5, with D perhaps matching TRBD1 (5 bases). The sequence was obtained from a woman aged 60 to 75 with COVID-19, enrolled during active disease. Material for sequencing was peripheral blood. CDR3 DNA sequence: TGTGCCTGGAGCGGCGGTCAGGGTGGTCAGCCCCAGCATTTT. This gives the protein CAWSGGQGGQPQHF. The variable domain in full, completed from reference TRBV30 and TRBJ1-5, reads SQTIHQWPATLVQPVGSPLSLECTVEGTSNPNLYWYRQAAGRGLQLLFYSVGIGQISSEVPQNLSASRPQDRQFILSSKKLLLSDSGFYLCAWSGGQGGQPQHFGDGTRLSIL.